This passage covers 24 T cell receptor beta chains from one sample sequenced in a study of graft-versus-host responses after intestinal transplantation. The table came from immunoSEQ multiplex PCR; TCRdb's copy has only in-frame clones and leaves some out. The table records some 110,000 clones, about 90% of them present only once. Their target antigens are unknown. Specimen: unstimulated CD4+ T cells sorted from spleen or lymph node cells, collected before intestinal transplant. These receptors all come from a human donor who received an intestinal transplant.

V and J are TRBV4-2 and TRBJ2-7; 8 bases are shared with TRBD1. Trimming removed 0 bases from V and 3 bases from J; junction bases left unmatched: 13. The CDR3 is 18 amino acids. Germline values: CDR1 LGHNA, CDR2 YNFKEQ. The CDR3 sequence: CASSQERGQATRYYEQYF. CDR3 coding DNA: TGTGCCAGCAGCCAAGAAAGGGGACAGGCAACACGTTACTACGAGCAGTACTTC.

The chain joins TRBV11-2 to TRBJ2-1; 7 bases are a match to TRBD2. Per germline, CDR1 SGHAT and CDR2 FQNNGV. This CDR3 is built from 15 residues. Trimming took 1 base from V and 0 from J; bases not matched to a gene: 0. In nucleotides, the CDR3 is TGTGCCAGCAGCTTAGGGGGGGGCTCCTACAATGAGCAGTTCTTC. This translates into CASSLGGGSYNEQFF.

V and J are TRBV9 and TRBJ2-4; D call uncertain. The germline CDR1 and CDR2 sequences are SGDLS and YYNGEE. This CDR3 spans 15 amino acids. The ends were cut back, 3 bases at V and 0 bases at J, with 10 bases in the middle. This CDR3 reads CASSASPLAKNIQYF. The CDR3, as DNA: TGTGCCAGCAGCGCCTCTCCCTTAGCCAAAAACATTCAGTACTTC.

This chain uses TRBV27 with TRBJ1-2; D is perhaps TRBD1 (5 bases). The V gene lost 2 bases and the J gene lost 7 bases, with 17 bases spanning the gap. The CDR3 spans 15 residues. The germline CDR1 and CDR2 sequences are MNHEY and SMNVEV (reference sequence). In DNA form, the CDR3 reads TGTGCCAGCAGTTTAGGTCGGGGGTTTGGAGGTGGCTACACCTTC. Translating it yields CASSLGRGFGGGYTF.

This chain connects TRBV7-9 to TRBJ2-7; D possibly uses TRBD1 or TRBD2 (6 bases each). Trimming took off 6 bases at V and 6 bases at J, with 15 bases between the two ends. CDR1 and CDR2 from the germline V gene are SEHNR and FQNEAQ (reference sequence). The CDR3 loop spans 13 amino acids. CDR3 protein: CASREGDSPEQYF. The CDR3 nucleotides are TGTGCCAGCAGGGAGGGGGACTCGCCCGAGCAGTACTTC.

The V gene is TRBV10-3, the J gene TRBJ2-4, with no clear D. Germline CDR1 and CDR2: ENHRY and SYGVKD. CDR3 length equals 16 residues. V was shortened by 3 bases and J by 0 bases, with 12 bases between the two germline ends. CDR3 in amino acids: CAISDISGGAKNIQYF. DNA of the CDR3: TGTGCCATCAGTGATATCTCCGGCGGAGCCAAAAACATTCAGTACTTC.

The CDR3 nucleotides are TGTGCCAGCAGCCGTCTTGGGACAGATCCAGATCAGCCCCAGCATTTT. Translation gives CASSRLGTDPDQPQHF. The chain joins TRBV4-2 to TRBJ1-5; the match to TRBD1 covers 7 bases. This CDR3 region has 16 residues. Losses at the gene ends were 4 bases for V and 5 bases for J; bases not matched to a gene: 11. Germline CDR1 reads LGHNA; CDR2 reads YNFKEQ.

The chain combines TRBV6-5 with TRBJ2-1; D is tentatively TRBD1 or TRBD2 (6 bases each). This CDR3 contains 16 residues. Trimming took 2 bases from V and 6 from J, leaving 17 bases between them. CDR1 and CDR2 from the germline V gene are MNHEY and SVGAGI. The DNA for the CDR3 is TGTGCCAGCAGTTACGGGCGGGACATTCGCGGCAATGAGCAGTTCTTC. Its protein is CASSYGRDIRGNEQFF.

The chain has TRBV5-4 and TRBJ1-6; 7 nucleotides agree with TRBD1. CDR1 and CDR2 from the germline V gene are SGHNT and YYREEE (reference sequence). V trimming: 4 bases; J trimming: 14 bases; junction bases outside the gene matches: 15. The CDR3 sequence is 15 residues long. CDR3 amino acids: CASSNRGGGGFALHF. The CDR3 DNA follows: TGTGCCAGCAGCAACAGGGGAGGGGGGGGTTTTGCCCTCCACTTT.

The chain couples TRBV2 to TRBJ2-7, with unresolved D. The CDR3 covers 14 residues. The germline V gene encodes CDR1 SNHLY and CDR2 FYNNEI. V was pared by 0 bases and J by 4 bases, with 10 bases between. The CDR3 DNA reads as TGTGCCAGCAGTGAAGCAACCTTCACTTACGAGCAGTACTTC. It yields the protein CASSEATFTYEQYF.

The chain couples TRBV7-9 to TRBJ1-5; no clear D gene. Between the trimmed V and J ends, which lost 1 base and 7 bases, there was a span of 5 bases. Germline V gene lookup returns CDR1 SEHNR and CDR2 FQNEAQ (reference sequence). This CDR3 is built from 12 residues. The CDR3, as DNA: TGTGCCAGCAGCTTAGGTTTACAGCCCCAGCATTTT. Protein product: CASSLGLQPQHF.

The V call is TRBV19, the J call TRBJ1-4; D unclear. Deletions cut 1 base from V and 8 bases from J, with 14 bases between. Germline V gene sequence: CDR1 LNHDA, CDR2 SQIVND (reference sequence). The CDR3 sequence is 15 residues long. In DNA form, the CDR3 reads TGTGCCAGTAGTATAGGTGCCCGGGCCGGGGAAAAACTGTTTTTT. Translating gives CASSIGARAGEKLFF.

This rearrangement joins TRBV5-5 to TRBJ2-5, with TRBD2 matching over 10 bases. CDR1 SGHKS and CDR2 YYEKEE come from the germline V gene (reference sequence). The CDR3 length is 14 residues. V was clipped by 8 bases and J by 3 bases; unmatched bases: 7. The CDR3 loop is CASTLAGTEETQYF. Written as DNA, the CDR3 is TGTGCCAGTACACTAGCGGGAACGGAAGAGACCCAGTACTTC.

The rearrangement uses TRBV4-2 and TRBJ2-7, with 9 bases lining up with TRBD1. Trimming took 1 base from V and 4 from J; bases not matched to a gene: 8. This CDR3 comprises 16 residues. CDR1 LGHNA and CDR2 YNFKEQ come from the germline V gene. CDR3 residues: CASSQASTGGWYEQYF. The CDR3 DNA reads TGTGCCAGCAGCCAAGCCTCCACAGGGGGCTGGTACGAGCAGTACTTC.

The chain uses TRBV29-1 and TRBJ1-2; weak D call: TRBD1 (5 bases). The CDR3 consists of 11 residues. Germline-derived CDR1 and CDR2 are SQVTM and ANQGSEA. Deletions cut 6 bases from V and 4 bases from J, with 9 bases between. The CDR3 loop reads CSVGQSYGYTF. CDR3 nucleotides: TGCAGCGTAGGACAAAGCTATGGCTACACCTTC.

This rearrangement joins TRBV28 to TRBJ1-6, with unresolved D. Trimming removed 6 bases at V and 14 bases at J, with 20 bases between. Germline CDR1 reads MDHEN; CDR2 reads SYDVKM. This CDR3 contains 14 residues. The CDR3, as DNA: TGTGCCAGCAGCCCCAGAGACACCGCGAGATCCCTCCACTTT. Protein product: CASSPRDTARSLHF. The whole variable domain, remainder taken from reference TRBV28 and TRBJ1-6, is DVKVTQSSRYLVKRTGEKVFLECVQDMDHENMFWYRQDPGLGLRLIYFSYDVKMKEKGDIPEGYSVSREKKERFSLILESASTNQTSMYLCASSPRDTARSLHFGNGTRLTVT.

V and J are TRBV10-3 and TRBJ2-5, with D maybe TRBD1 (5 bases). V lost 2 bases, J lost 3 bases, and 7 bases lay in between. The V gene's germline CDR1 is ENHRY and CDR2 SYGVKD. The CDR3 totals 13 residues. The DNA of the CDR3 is TGTGCCATCAGTGAGGGCAGGGAAGAGACCCAGTACTTC. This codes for CAISEGREETQYF.

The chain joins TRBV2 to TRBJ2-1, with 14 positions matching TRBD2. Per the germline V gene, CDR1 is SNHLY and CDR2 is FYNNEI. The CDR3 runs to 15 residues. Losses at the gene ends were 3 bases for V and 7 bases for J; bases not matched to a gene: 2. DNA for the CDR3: TGTGCCAGCAGTGAGACTAGCGGGGGGGTGAATGAGCAGTTCTTC. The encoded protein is CASSETSGGVNEQFF.

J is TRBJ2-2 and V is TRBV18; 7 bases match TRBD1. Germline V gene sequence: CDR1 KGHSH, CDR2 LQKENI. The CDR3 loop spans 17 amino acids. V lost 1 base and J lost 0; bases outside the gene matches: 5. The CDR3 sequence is CASSPRDRVTNTGELFF. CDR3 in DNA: TGTGCCAGCTCACCACGAGACAGGGTCACGAACACCGGGGAGCTGTTTTTT.

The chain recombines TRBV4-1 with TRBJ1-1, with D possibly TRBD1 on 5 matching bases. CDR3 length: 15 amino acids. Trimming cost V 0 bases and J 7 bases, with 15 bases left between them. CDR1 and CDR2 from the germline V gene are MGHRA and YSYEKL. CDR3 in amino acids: CASSQDLRDFFEAFF. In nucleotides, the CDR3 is TGCGCCAGCAGCCAAGATCTCAGGGATTTTTTTGAAGCTTTCTTT.

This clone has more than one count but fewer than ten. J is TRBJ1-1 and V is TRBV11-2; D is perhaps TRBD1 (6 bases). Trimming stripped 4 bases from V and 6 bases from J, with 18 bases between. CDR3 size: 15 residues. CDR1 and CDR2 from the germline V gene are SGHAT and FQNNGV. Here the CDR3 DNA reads TGTGCCAGCAGCTCACCAAGGGGGTTAGAGGCTGAAGCTTTCTTT. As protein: CASSSPRGLEAEAFF.

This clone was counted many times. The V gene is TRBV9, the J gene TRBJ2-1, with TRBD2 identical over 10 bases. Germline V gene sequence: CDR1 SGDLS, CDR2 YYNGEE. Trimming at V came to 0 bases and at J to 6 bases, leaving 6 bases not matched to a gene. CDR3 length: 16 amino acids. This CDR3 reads CASSVVASGGVNEQFF. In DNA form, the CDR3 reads TGTGCCAGCAGCGTAGTAGCGAGCGGGGGGGTCAATGAGCAGTTCTTC.

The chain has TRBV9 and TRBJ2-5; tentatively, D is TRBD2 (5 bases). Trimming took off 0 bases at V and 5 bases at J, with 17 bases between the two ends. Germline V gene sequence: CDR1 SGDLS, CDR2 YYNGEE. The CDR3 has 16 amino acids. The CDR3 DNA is TGTGCCAGCAGCGTAGGCCCCACCAGGTCGGGGGAGACCCAGTACTTC. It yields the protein CASSVGPTRSGETQYF.

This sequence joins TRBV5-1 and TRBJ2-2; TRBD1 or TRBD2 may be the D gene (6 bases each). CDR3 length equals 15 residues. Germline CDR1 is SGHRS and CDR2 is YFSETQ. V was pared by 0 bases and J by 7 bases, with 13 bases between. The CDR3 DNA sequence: TGCGCCAGCAGCTTGGCACAGGGAGGTGGCGGGGAGCTGTTTTTT. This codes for CASSLAQGGGGELFF.